A selection of T cell receptor beta chains follows, all from one sample in a study of cytomegalovirus exposure and HLA in healthy donors. Profiling relied on immunoSEQ multiplex PCR, and the TCRdb table lists in-frame clones only, not all of them. The sample contains 100,000 to 150,000 clones, about 90% of which appear only once. The source material was PBMCs. The receptors come from a man under 40 in good health and CMV-seronegative. CDR3s include the opening cysteine and the closing phenylalanine or tryptophan. Fields, in order: V gene, clone size, D gene, J gene, CDR3 DNA, CDR3 protein. D genes are given only for firm matches. Clone size is not always given. Where it is, it says once, few, many or a class for expanded clones.

>TRBV5-1|once|-|TRBJ1-4
TGCGCCAGCAGCCTCAATGAAAAACTGTTTTTT
CASSLNEKLFF
>TRBV19|-|TRBD1|TRBJ2-7
TGTGCCAGTAGTAAAACAGGGGCAGCGGTCTACGAGCAGTACTTC
CASSKTGAAVYEQYF
>TRBV15|-|TRBD2|TRBJ2-1
TGTGCCACGTTGACTAGCGGGGACAATGAGCAGTTCTTC
CATLTSGDNEQFF
>TRBV30|-|TRBD1|TRBJ1-4
TGTGCCTGGACTCCACCCGGGACAGTAGATGAAAAACTGTTTTTT
CAWTPPGTVDEKLFF
>TRBV5-1|-|-|TRBJ1-1
TGCGCCAGCAGGACGGGGGGTACTGAAGCTTTCTTT
CASRTGGTEAFF
>TRBV7-7|-|TRBD1|TRBJ2-7
TGTGCCAGCAGCTATGGACAGGCCTACGAGCAGTACTTC
CASSYGQAYEQYF
>TRBV7-3|few|-|TRBJ2-6
TGTGCCAGCAGCTTATCCGGGGGATCTGGGGCCAACGTCCTGACTTTC
CASSLSGGSGANVLTF
>TRBV7-9|-|-|TRBJ1-3
TGTGCCAGCAGCCCAGACTCTGGAAACACCATATATTTT
CASSPDSGNTIYF
>TRBV9|-|TRBD1|TRBJ1-3
TGTGCCAGCAGCGTAGGGGGTGCAGGGGGCGCATACGGAAACACCATATATTTT
CASSVGGAGGAYGNTIYF
>TRBV5-1|-|TRBD2|TRBJ2-3
TGCGCCAGCAGAGGGAGCGGGAGGGCCAAAGATACGCAGTATTTT
CASRGSGRAKDTQYF
>TRBV5-4|-|TRBD1|TRBJ2-5
TGTGCCAGCAGCTTGGACAGGGGGCTAACTAAAGAGACCCAGTACTTC
CASSLDRGLTKETQYF
>TRBV27|once|-|TRBJ2-7
TGTGCCAGCAGTTTTGTGGGAGGTGTCTCCTACGAGCAGTACTTC
CASSFVGGVSYEQYF
>TRBV19|-|-|TRBJ2-2
TGTGCCAGTGGGACAAATCGTCCCGGGGAGCTGTTTTTT
CASGTNRPGELFF
>TRBV6-5|-|TRBD2|TRBJ2-7
TGTGCCAGCAGTCCTCCCGGGGGGACTAGGTACGAGCAGTACTTC
CASSPPGGTRYEQYF
>TRBV6-5|-|-|TRBJ2-1
TGTGCCAGCGGGTTAGCGGACAATGAGCAGTTCTTC
CASGLADNEQFF
>TRBV18|-|TRBD2|TRBJ2-1
TGTGCCAGCTCACCTGGAACTAGCGGATACAATGAGCAGTTCTTC
CASSPGTSGYNEQFF
>TRBV6-6|-|TRBD1|TRBJ2-5
TGTGCCAGTTCACTGAGACAGGGCGGTGAGACCCAGTACTTC
CASSLRQGGETQYF
>TRBV5-4|-|-|TRBJ1-2
TGTGCCAGCAGCCCCGACACAGGGAGAGGCTACACCTTC
CASSPDTGRGYTF
>TRBV29-1|-|-|TRBJ1-2
TGCAGCGTGGGGGAGGAGGGCTACACCTTC
CSVGEEGYTF
>TRBV7-9|-|-|TRBJ2-5
TGTGCCAGCAGCTTACTACGGGAGCGGGAGACCCAGTACTTC
CASSLLRERETQYF
>TRBV10-3|-|-|TRBJ2-7
TGTGCCATCAGTGGGGGCAGTGGACAGCCCTACGAGCAGTACTTC
CAISGGSGQPYEQYF
>TRBV27|-|TRBD1|TRBJ2-3
TGTGCCAGCAGTTTATCCAGGGGGTTAGATACGCAGTATTTT
CASSLSRGLDTQYF
>TRBV2|once|-|TRBJ2-3
TGTGCCAGCAGTCGACTAGTGGCCTTTGAAGATACGCAGTATTTT
CASSRLVAFEDTQYF
>TRBV10-3|-|TRBD1|TRBJ2-5
TGTGCCATCAGTAAGACAGGGGCGGACGAGACCCAGTACTTC
CAISKTGADETQYF
>TRBV5-6|-|-|TRBJ2-2
TGTGCCAGCAGCTTTTTGGACAGATGGAACACCGGGGAGCTGTTTTTT
CASSFLDRWNTGELFF
>TRBV5-1|-|-|TRBJ2-2
TGCGCCAGCACCGGACAGTCTTCGAACACCGGGGAGCTGTTTTTT
CASTGQSSNTGELFF
>TRBV4-1|-|TRBD1|TRBJ1-1
TGCGCCAGCACCTTAATACAGGGGGGCACTGAAGCTTTCTTT
CASTLIQGGTEAFF
>TRBV6-6|-|-|TRBJ1-1
TGTGCCAGCAGCTCGCACAGGGAGACCGCTGAAGCTTTCTTT
CASSSHRETAEAFF
>TRBV5-4|-|TRBD1|TRBJ1-2
TGTGCCAGCAGCCCCCGGACAGGGCAGAACTATGGCTACACCTTC
CASSPRTGQNYGYTF
>TRBV5-1|-|-|TRBJ1-1
TGCGCCAGCAGCTTATTTGCTCGCAAGGGAGACACTGAAGCTTTCTTT
CASSLFARKGDTEAFF
>TRBV6-6|-|TRBD2|TRBJ2-3
TGTGCCAGCAGTGGGTTAGCGGGAGTTACGCAGTATTTT
CASSGLAGVTQYF
>TRBV11-2|-|-|TRBJ2-5
TGTGCCAGCAGCGGTAGCGGAGAGACCCAGTACTTC
CASSGSGETQYF
>TRBV30|-|TRBD2|TRBJ2-5
TGTGCCTGGAGTGTACCGGTAGCGGGAGTAGGCGAGACCCAGTACTTC
CAWSVPVAGVGETQYF
>TRBV6-5|-|TRBD1|TRBJ1-2
TGTGCCAGCAGTCCACAACCCGGGACAGGCTATGGCTACACCTTC
CASSPQPGTGYGYTF
>TRBV27|-|-|TRBJ2-7
TGTGCCAGCATTAAGGGAGGGCAGTACTTC
CASIKGGQYF
>TRBV7-9|-|-|TRBJ1-5
TGTGCCAGCAGCTTAGGTCGGGATCAGCCCCAGCATTTT
CASSLGRDQPQHF
>TRBV6-6|-|-|TRBJ2-7
TGTGCCAGCACCCCGCTAACAGGGATCTACGAGCAGTACTTC
CASTPLTGIYEQYF
>TRBV11-2|-|-|TRBJ1-5
TGTGCCAGCAGCTTAGTCTACTATAGAGGGCGTAGCAATCAGCCCCAGCATTTT
CASSLVYYRGRSNQPQHF
>TRBV5-1|-|-|TRBJ1-2
TGCGCCAGCAGCTTACCGACAGTCCGGTATGGCTACACCTTC
CASSLPTVRYGYTF
>TRBV29-1|-|-|TRBJ1-1
TGCAGCGTTGGCCCCCCAGGGAGGACTGAAGCTTTCTTT
CSVGPPGRTEAFF
>TRBV27|-|-|TRBJ2-1
TGTGCCAGCAGTCAACTCAGCCGGGTGGCCAATGAGCAGTTCTTC
CASSQLSRVANEQFF
>TRBV16|-|-|TRBJ1-5
TGTGCCAGCAGCCAGGGCCTAACGAACAATCAGCCCCAGCATTTT
CASSQGLTNNQPQHF
>TRBV6-1|-|-|TRBJ1-3
TGTGCCAGCAGTCTACCCGGGTACTCTGGAAACACCATATATTTT
CASSLPGYSGNTIYF
>TRBV6-4|-|-|TRBJ2-3
TGTGCCAGCAGTCAGGATGGGTATAGCACAGATACGCAGTATTTT
CASSQDGYSTDTQYF
>TRBV29-1|-|-|TRBJ2-7
TGCAGCGTTGAAAGTCGGGAGTTCGGCGAGCAGTACTTC
CSVESREFGEQYF
>TRBV30|-|TRBD1|TRBJ1-1
TGTGCCTGGACCAGGGGGGTGAACACTGAAGCTTTCTTT
CAWTRGVNTEAFF
>TRBV18|once|-|TRBJ1-1
TGTGCCAGCACCGAGTTTGACAGAACTATAAACACTGAAGCTTTCTTT
CASTEFDRTINTEAFF
>TRBV29-1|few|TRBD2|TRBJ2-1
TGCAGCGTCGCTAGATCTAGCGGTGAGCAGTTCTTC
CSVARSSGEQFF
>TRBV19|few|-|TRBJ2-2
TGTGCCAGTAGTATTACTAGACAGGCCACCGGGGAGCTGTTTTTT
CASSITRQATGELFF
>TRBV27|-|TRBD2|TRBJ2-1
TGTGCCAGCAGTTTGCGCCTAGCGGGAGGACGGGATGAGCAGTTCTTC
CASSLRLAGGRDEQFF
>TRBV5-1|-|TRBD1|TRBJ2-7
TGCGCCAGCAGCTCGTCCGGGACAGGGTACGAGCAGTACTTC
CASSSSGTGYEQYF